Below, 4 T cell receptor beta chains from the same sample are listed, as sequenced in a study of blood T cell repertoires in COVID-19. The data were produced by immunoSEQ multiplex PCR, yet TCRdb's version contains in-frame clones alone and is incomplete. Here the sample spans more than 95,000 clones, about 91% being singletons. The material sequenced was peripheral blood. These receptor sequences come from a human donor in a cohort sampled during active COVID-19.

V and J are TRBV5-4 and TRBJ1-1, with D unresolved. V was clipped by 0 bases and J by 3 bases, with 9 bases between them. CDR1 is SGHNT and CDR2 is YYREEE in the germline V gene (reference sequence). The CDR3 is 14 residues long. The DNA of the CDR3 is TGTGCCAGCAGCTTGGGGAGGGCGGACACTGAAGCTTTCTTT. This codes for CASSLGRADTEAFF.

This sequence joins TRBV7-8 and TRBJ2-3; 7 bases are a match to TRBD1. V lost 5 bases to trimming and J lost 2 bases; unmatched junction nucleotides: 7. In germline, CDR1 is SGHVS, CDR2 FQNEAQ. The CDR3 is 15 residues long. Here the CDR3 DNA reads TGTGCCAGCAGCGCTGACAGGGCCTTCACAGATACGCAGTATTTT. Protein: CASSADRAFTDTQYF. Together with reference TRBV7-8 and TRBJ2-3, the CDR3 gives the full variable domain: GAGVSQSPRYKVAKRGQDVALRCDPISGHVSLFWYQQALGQGPEFLTYFQNEAQLDKSGLPSDRFFAERPEGSVSTLKIQRTQQEDSAVYLCASSADRAFTDTQYFGPGTRLTVL.

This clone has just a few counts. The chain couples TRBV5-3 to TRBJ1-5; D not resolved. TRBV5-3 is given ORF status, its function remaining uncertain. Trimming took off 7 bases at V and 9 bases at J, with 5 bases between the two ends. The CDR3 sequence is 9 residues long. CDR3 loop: CARYLPQHF. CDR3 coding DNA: TGTGCCAGATATCTGCCCCAGCATTTT.

The CDR3 region has the DNA TGTGCCAGTAGTATTTATGGTGAGGCCAACTATGGCTACACCTTC. Translated: CASSIYGEANYGYTF. The genes are TRBV19 and TRBJ1-2; D is unclear. CDR1 and CDR2 from the germline V gene are LNHDA and SQIVND (reference sequence). The CDR3 sequence is 15 residues long. Trimming cost V 3 bases and J 2 bases, with 13 bases left between them.